The source of this T cell receptor beta chain is a study of T cell repertoires in cytomegalovirus infection (dated by TCRdb to 2018 to 2020). Study-wide context: The peptide stimulations were aimed at well-studied HLA-B-restricted epitopes as well as recently identified HLA-C-restricted CMV epitopes, whose presentation resists viral immunomodulation. Donor HLA type was relevant to the analysis, because carriage of CMV infection together with the matching HLA type was indicated by public TCR beta signatures. What the authors observed across the whole study: In the ex vivo response, HLA-C-restricted CMV-specific TCR beta clonotypes were dominant, and in two of eight donors the single most frequent clonotype came from this HLA-C-restricted group. Carriers of CMV infection plus the relevant HLA type were discriminated by the cumulative frequency of public TCR beta family members in the study cohort and in an independent roughly 340-donor cohort.

This clonotype was detected only a few times. Its antigen is still unknown. Per-base quality was not reported, and no clone a single base away is much larger than it. This sample was sequenced with an Illumina HiSeq 1500. TCRdb itself trimmed the public reads at Q25 with fastp, ran MiXCR and retained productive beta chains. A single entry per CDR3 protein holds the most common genes and DNA from its merged rows. In this sample the table shows over 250,000 distinct CDR3 sequences, about 20% of which occur a single time. The ten largest account for roughly 20% of the sample. The intended sense of this specimen's treatment or condition label: in vitro stimulation with specific CMV peptide epitopes to enrich CMV-specific T cells. The CDR3 measures 14 amino acids from cysteine to phenylalanine. Only the CDR3 region is kept as DNA, spanning 42 bases read in frame from base 1. Germline trimming: 6 bases from V, 2 bases from J; junction bases outside gene matches: 6.

The sample here was cultured PBMCs, taken from culture after CMV antigen stimulation. The TCR originated in a human donor in good health (CMV status not recorded). Some clones in this sample may be carry-over from other donors' samples. The rearrangement combines TRBV12-3 or TRBV12-4 with TRBJ1-2, with TRBD1 identical over 7 junction bases. The CDR3 has the sequence CASSPTGINYGYTF. The nucleotide sequence reads TGTGCCAGCAGCCCGACAGGGATCAACTATGGCTACACCTTC.